These T cell receptor beta chains were read from a single sample in a study of response to subunit inactivated influenza vaccine. In TCRdb, the RT-PCR reads were re-called with MiXCR into one record per CDR3 protein. The sample shows 500,000 to 750,000 distinct CDR3 sequences, about 14% of them seen only once. The sequencing here drew on PBMCs from blood, taken 12 days after vaccination. The source is a man aged 50 or older who received an inactivated influenza vaccine. Each CDR3 is given with its conserved first and last residue. The D gene is left open where the match is weak. Clone size appears in some rows only: once, few, many, or a class for an expanded clone.

clone_size	v_call	j_call	cdr3_length	d_call	cdr3_nt	cdr3_aa
few	TRBV30	TRBJ2-1	15	NA	TGTGCCTGGAGTGTTGGGGGGGCCGCCTACAATGAGCAGTTCTTC	CAWSVGGAAYNEQFF
NA	TRBV16	TRBJ1-1	15	NA	TGTGCCAGCAGCCAATCTTGGACCCCGAACACTGAAGCTTTCTTT	CASSQSWTPNTEAFF
few	TRBV12-3/TRBV12-4	TRBJ1-1	12	NA	TGTGCCAGCAGCCGACAGTCAGATGAAGCTTTCTTT	CASSRQSDEAFF
NA	TRBV6-2/TRBV6-3	TRBJ2-7	15	NA	TGTGCCAGCAGTGCCGGGCGTCGGGCGCTCGTCGAGCAGTACTTC	CASSAGRRALVEQYF
NA	TRBV11-2	TRBJ2-7	14	TRBD2	TGTGCCAGCAGCATAGCGGGGGATTCCTACGAGCAGTACTTC	CASSIAGDSYEQYF
many	TRBV7-8	TRBJ1-6	15	NA	TGTGCCAGCAGCCCGCGGACGGTTGGGAATTCACCCCTCCACTTT	CASSPRTVGNSPLHF
many	TRBV20-1	TRBJ2-7	15	TRBD1	TGCAGTGCTAGGGTGGCACAGGGGGCGGCTTACGAGCAGTACTTC	CSARVAQGAAYEQYF
many	TRBV20-1	TRBJ2-7	14	TRBD1	TGCAGTGCTAGGGGGGACAGGGGGCACTACGAGCAGTACTTC	CSARGDRGHYEQYF
few	TRBV9	TRBJ2-2	15	NA	TGTGCCAGCAGCGGGAAGCTAGCCGGGGCCGGGGAGCTGTTTTTT	CASSGKLAGAGELFF
few	TRBV28	TRBJ1-3	15	NA	TGTGCCAGCAGTCCATTACGGATCTCTGGAAACACCATATATTTT	CASSPLRISGNTIYF
few	TRBV4-3	TRBJ2-3	17	TRBD1	TGCGCCAGCAGCCAGCCGGGACAGGGGGCTCGTACAGATACGCAGTATTTT	CASSQPGQGARTDTQYF
few	TRBV7-9	TRBJ1-2	15	TRBD1	TGTGCCAGCAGCATATCTAACAGGGGTCCCGGGGACTACACCTTC	CASSISNRGPGDYTF
NA	TRBV27	TRBJ2-1	16	NA	TGTGCCAGCAGTTTCACGGGAACAGTGGGTCACAATGAGCAGTTCTTC	CASSFTGTVGHNEQFF
NA	TRBV12-3/TRBV12-4	TRBJ1-2	12	NA	TGTGCCAGCAGTTTACAACAGGCTGGCTACACCTTC	CASSLQQAGYTF
NA	TRBV11-1	TRBJ2-7	14	NA	TGTGCCAGCGACTCCCGGGACACCATCCACGAGCAGTACTTC	CASDSRDTIHEQYF
NA	TRBV10-3	TRBJ1-1	14	NA	TGTGCCATCAGTGATGGGGGGCTGAACACTGAAGCTTTCTTT	CAISDGGLNTEAFF
few	TRBV7-9	TRBJ1-2	15	NA	TGTGCCAGCAGCTCTCCAGGGGCACTTAACTATGGCTACACCTTC	CASSSPGALNYGYTF
few	TRBV29-1	TRBJ2-7	14	NA	TGCAGCGTTGAAGTTACTTTGGGCGCTCGCGAGCAGTACTTC	CSVEVTLGAREQYF
few	TRBV11-2	TRBJ2-1	17	NA	TGTGCCAGCAGCTTCGAAAGCGTGGGGGACACCTACAATGAGCAGTTCTTC	CASSFESVGDTYNEQFF
few	TRBV5-1	TRBJ1-1	13	NA	TGCGCCAGCAGCTTGCACAGCGACACTGAAGCTTTCTTT	CASSLHSDTEAFF
many	TRBV15	TRBJ2-7	15	NA	TGTGCCACCAGCAGAGTTAAGGGGGGAGCCTACGAGCAGTACTTC	CATSRVKGGAYEQYF
NA	TRBV9	TRBJ1-2	15	TRBD1	TGTGCCAGCAGCGTAGGTCTGACAGGGGTCTATGGCTACACCTTC	CASSVGLTGVYGYTF
few	TRBV7-2	TRBJ2-7	13	TRBD2	TGTGCCAGCGGAGGGAGCGGGAGGTACGAGCAGTACTTC	CASGGSGRYEQYF
few	TRBV19	TRBJ1-5	13	NA	TGTGCCAGTAGGACCGGGGGGGTTCAGCCCCAGCATTTT	CASRTGGVQPQHF
few	TRBV10-3	TRBJ2-3	14	NA	TGTGCCATCAGTGTATCCGGGTACGCAGATACGCAGTATTTT	CAISVSGYADTQYF
NA	TRBV12-3/TRBV12-4	TRBJ2-7	13	NA	TGTGCCAGCAGTCCTAATCTAGCGTACGAGCAGTACTTC	CASSPNLAYEQYF
few	TRBV7-2	TRBJ2-5	13	NA	TGTGCCAGCAGCGAAACCCGACAAGAGACCCAGTACTTC	CASSETRQETQYF